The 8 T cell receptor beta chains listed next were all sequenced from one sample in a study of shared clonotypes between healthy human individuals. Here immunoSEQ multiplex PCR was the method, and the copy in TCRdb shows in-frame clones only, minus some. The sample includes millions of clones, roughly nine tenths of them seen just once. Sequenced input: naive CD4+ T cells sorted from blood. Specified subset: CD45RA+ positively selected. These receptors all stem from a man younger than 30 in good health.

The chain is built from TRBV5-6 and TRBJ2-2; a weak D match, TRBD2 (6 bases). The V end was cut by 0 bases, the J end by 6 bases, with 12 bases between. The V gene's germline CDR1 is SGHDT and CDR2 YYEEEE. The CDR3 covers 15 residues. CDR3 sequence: CASSLVAGSPGELFF. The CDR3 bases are TGTGCCAGCAGCTTGGTCGCGGGGTCCCCCGGGGAGCTGTTTTTT. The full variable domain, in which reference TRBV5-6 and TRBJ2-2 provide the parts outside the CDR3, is DAGVTQSPTHLIKTRGQQVTLRCSPKSGHDTVSWYQQALGQGPQFIFQYYEEEERQRGNFPDRFSGHQFPNYSSELNVNALLLGDSALYLCASSLVAGSPGELFFGEGSRLTVL.

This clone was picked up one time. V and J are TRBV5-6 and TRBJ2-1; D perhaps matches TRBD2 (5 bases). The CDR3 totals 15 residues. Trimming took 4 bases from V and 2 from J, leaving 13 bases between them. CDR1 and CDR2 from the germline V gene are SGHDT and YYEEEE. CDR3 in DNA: TGTGCCAGCAGCGAAACGCCGGGGACCTACAATGAGCAGTTCTTC. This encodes CASSETPGTYNEQFF.

CDR3 region: CATGSPSGSSYNEQFF. Written as DNA, the CDR3 is TGTGCCACAGGTTCCCCTAGCGGCAGCTCCTACAATGAGCAGTTCTTC. The V and J genes are TRBV7-9 and TRBJ2-1; 7 nucleotides align to TRBD2. Germline CDR1 and CDR2: SEHNR and FQNEAQ (reference sequence). With V trimmed by 10 bases and J by 0 bases, 12 bases remained unmatched. This CDR3 is 16 amino acids long. The full variable domain, in which reference TRBV7-9 and TRBJ2-1 provide the parts outside the CDR3, is DTGVSQNPRHKITKRGQNVTFRCDPISEHNRLYWYRQTLGQGPEFLTYFQNEAQLEKSRLLSDRFSAERPKGSFSTLEIQRTEQGDSAMYLCATGSPSGSSYNEQFFGPGTRLTVL.

CDR3 coding DNA: TGTGCCAGCAGCTTATATAACGCCTACGAGCAGTACTTC. This sequence encodes CASSLYNAYEQYF. The chain has TRBV7-2 and TRBJ2-7; the D is unclear. Germline assignment: CDR1 SGHTA and CDR2 FQGNSA. With 2 bases removed from V and 2 bases from J, the gap between germline ends came to 7 bases. The length of the CDR3 is 13 residues.

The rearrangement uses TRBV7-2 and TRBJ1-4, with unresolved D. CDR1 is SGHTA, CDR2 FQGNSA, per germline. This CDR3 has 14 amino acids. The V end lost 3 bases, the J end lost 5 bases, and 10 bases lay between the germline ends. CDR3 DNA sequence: TGTGCCAGCAGCTTCAGTGCCTTGAATGAAAAACTGTTTTTT. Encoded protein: CASSFSALNEKLFF. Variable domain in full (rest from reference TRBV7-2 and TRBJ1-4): GAGVSQSPSNKVTEKGKDVELRCDPISGHTALYWYRQSLGQGLEFLIYFQGNSAPDKSGLPSDRFSAERTGGSVSTLTIQRTQQEDSAVYLCASSFSALNEKLFFGSGTQLSVL.

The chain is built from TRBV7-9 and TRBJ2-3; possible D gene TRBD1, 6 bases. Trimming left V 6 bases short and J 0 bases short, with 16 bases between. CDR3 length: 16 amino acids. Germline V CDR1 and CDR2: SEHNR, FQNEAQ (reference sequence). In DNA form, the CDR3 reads TGTGCCAGCAGTAGAGCGACAGGCCAAAGCACAGATACGCAGTATTTT. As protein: CASSRATGQSTDTQYF.

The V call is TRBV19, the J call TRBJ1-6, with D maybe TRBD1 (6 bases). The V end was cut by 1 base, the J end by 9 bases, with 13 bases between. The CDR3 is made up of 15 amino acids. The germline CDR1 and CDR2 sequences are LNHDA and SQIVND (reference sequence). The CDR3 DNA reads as TGTGCCAGTAGTATAGTGGGGGGGCAGCGTTCACCCCTCCACTTT. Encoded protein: CASSIVGGQRSPLHF.

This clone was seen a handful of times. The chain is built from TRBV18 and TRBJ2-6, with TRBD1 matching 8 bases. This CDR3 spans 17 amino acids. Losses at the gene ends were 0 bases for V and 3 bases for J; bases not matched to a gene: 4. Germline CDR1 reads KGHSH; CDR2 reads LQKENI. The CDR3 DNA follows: TGTGCCAGCTCACCACCGACAGGGGCGAGTGGGGCCAACGTCCTGACTTTC. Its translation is CASSPPTGASGANVLTF.